This T cell receptor beta chain was sequenced during a study of identical twins. In regard to this clonotype: A read error may produce the germline difference seen at one junction end.

TCRdb reanalysed the 5' RACE reads using MiXCR and keeps one entry per CDR3 protein. The sample has hundreds of thousands of distinct CDR3 sequences, roughly 12% seen once. These same data were also listed under a study on yellow fever vaccine responses in identical twins.

The sample was PBMCs. The TCR was taken from a woman under 30 in good health.

CDR3 loop: CCARPSRLAVSYEQYF. CDR3 DNA sequence: TGCTGTGCTAGACCATCGCGGCTAGCCGTCTCCTACGAGCAGTACTTC. The chain combines TRBV20-1 with TRBJ2-7, with TRBD2 as a possible D gene (5 bases). Per the germline V gene, CDR1 is DFQATT and CDR2 is SNEGSKA (reference sequence). This CDR3 region has 16 residues.